This passage covers 28 T cell receptor beta chains from one sample sequenced in a study of control samples from healthy donors and cancer patients. TCRdb's copy holds only in-frame clones and misses some; the assay was immunoSEQ multiplex PCR. The repertoire holds 90,000 to 120,000 clones, with approximately 80% as singletons. What was sequenced was blood. The receptors come from a man aged 18 to 30 in good health.

This clone came up a few times. The chain employs TRBV4-1 and TRBJ2-5; 7 bases line up with TRBD1. Germline CDR1 MGHRA, CDR2 YSYEKL. V dropped 2 bases and J dropped 1; count of bases not matched to a gene: 10. CDR3 size: 17 residues. CDR3 coding DNA: TGCGCCAGCAGCCAATACTCCCCAAGGACAGGCCAAGAGACCCAGTACTTC. Protein product: CASSQYSPRTGQETQYF.

The rearrangement uses TRBV7-9 and TRBJ2-3; tentatively, D is TRBD1 (6 bases). Germline values: CDR1 SEHNR, CDR2 FQNEAQ (reference sequence). This CDR3 contains 19 residues. Trimming left V 3 bases short and J 0 bases short, with 22 bases between. This chain's CDR3 is CASSFQTTGGPRSTDTQYF. The CDR3 DNA follows: TGTGCCAGCAGCTTCCAAACGACTGGGGGCCCCCGAAGCACAGATACGCAGTATTTT.

The chain uses TRBV6-5 and TRBJ1-5, with D perhaps matching TRBD1 (5 bases). CDR3 size: 16 residues. V was trimmed by 4 bases and J by 3 bases, leaving 16 bases between them. Germline V gene data show CDR1 as MNHEY and CDR2 as SVGAGI. The CDR3 sequence is CASSSLSQGDNQPQHF. In nucleotides, the CDR3 is TGTGCCAGCAGTTCCTTAAGTCAGGGTGACAATCAGCCCCAGCATTTT.

The V gene is TRBV7-6, the J gene TRBJ2-3, with 11 bases matching TRBD2. CDR1 is SGHVS and CDR2 is FNYEAQ in the germline V gene. The CDR3 spans 16 residues. Trimming cost V 5 bases and J 5 bases; bases outside gene matches: 9. CDR3 bases: TGTGCCAGCAGCCTGGGGGCTAGCGGGGGGCGAGATACGCAGTATTTT. Its protein product is CASSLGASGGRDTQYF.

The chain couples TRBV5-1 to TRBJ2-1; D remains unclear. This CDR3 is built from 13 residues. The germline V gene encodes CDR1 SGHRS and CDR2 YFSETQ. Trimming left V 0 bases short and J 9 bases short, with 10 bases between. The CDR3 reads CASSLAVVGEQFF. CDR3 DNA: TGCGCCAGCAGCTTGGCTGTTGTAGGTGAGCAGTTCTTC. The entire variable domain, with the rest obtained from reference TRBV5-1 and TRBJ2-1, is as follows: KAGVTQTPRYLIKTRGQQVTLSCSPISGHRSVSWYQQTPGQGLQFLFEYFSETQRNKGNFPGRFSGRQFSNSRSEMNVSTLELGDSALYLCASSLAVVGEQFFGPGTRLTVL.

The genes are TRBV5-8 and TRBJ1-4; no firm D call. This CDR3 is built from 15 residues. V was trimmed by 4 bases and J by 4 bases, leaving 14 bases between them. Germline CDR1 SGHTS, CDR2 YDEGEE. CDR3 nucleotides: TGTGCCAGCAGCCCCGGTGTGAGCTATAATGAAAAACTGTTTTTT. It encodes CASSPGVSYNEKLFF.

The chain has TRBV12-5 and TRBJ2-1; maybe TRBD2 (7 bases). The CDR3 is made up of 18 amino acids. V was cut by 7 bases and J by 0 bases, with 22 bases left in between. CDR1 is LGHNT, CDR2 FRNRAP, per germline. CDR3 DNA: TGTGCTAGTGTTGAGGAGGGGGAGGGGTTATACTCCTACAATGAGCAGTTCTTC. It is translated as CASVEEGEGLYSYNEQFF.

CDR3 DNA sequence: TGTGCCAGCAGTGTACCGGAGGGATACAATGAGCAGTTCTTC. Amino acids: CASSVPEGYNEQFF. This chain joins TRBV5-6 and TRBJ2-1, with D possibly being TRBD2 (6 bases). Per germline, CDR1 SGHDT and CDR2 YYEEEE. This CDR3 region has 14 residues. The V end was cut by 5 bases, the J end by 4 bases, with 13 bases between.

This sequence joins TRBV6-5 and TRBJ2-3, with no clear D. V shed 6 bases and J shed 1 base, with 14 bases lying between them. Germline CDR1 and CDR2: MNHEY and SVGAGI. The CDR3 length is 15 residues. CDR3 sequence (DNA): TGTGCCAGCAGACTACTTGGGTCGGGCACAGATACGCAGTATTTT. Translating it yields CASRLLGSGTDTQYF.

This sequence joins TRBV25-1 and TRBJ2-5, with D hard to call. There are 14 residues in the CDR3. The germline V gene has CDR1 MGHDK and CDR2 SYGVNS. V dropped 8 bases and J dropped 1 base, with 14 bases sitting between them. The CDR3 loop reads CASRPGDSQETQYF. The CDR3 DNA follows: TGTGCCAGCCGCCCCGGTGATAGCCAAGAGACCCAGTACTTC.

The chain combines TRBV11-2 with TRBJ2-4; 7 bases are a match to TRBD1. J was trimmed by 1 base and V by 1 base; bases with no gene match: 7. The CDR3 length is 17 residues. Germline loops: CDR1 SGHAT, CDR2 FQNNGV. The CDR3 loop reads CASSLGTGDRAKNIQYF. CDR3 bases: TGTGCCAGCAGCTTAGGCACAGGGGATAGGGCCAAAAACATTCAGTACTTC. The full variable domain, rest sourced from reference TRBV11-2 and TRBJ2-4, is EAGVAQSPRYKIIEKRQSVAFWCNPISGHATLYWYQQILGQGPKLLIQFQNNGVVDDSQLPKDRFSAERLKGVDSTLKIQPAKLEDSAVYLCASSLGTGDRAKNIQYFGAGTRLSVL.

Regarding this clone: A junction end diverges from the germline sequence, so it may reflect a read error. The chain combines TRBV6-5 with TRBJ2-2, with unresolved D. Germline CDR1 MNHEY, CDR2 SVGAGI. The CDR3 spans 13 residues. CDR3 nucleotide sequence: TGTGCCAGCAGCTACTTTAACACCGGGGAGCTGTTTTTT. Its protein is CASSYFNTGELFF.

The V and J genes are TRBV5-1 and TRBJ2-4; D gene ambiguous. This CDR3 spans 17 amino acids. Germline CDR1 and CDR2: SGHRS and YFSETQ. V was cut by 3 bases and J by 0 bases, with 16 bases left in between. CDR3 bases: TGCGCCAGCAGCTCCTATACTACAGCACTAGCCAAAAACATTCAGTACTTC. Protein: CASSSYTTALAKNIQYF.

The chain couples TRBV5-1 to TRBJ2-5; 14 nucleotides match TRBD2. CDR1 is SGHRS and CDR2 is YFSETQ in the germline V gene. CDR3 length: 17 residues. Trimming cost V 3 bases and J 2 bases; bases outside gene matches: 6. CDR3: CASSSGLAGVDQETQYF. In DNA, the CDR3 is TGCGCCAGCAGCTCGGGACTAGCGGGGGTGGATCAAGAGACCCAGTACTTC. Combining the CDR3 with reference TRBV5-1 and TRBJ2-5 gives the whole variable domain KAGVTQTPRYLIKTRGQQVTLSCSPISGHRSVSWYQQTPGQGLQFLFEYFSETQRNKGNFPGRFSGRQFSNSRSEMNVSTLELGDSALYLCASSSGLAGVDQETQYFGPGTRLLVL.

V usage is TRBV19 and J usage is TRBJ2-7; D unclear. Germline CDR1 LNHDA, CDR2 SQIVND (reference sequence). V was trimmed by 3 bases and J by 3 bases, leaving 9 bases between them. CDR3 size: 13 residues. The CDR3 here is CASSINKGYEQYF. In DNA, the CDR3 is TGTGCCAGTAGTATTAATAAGGGCTACGAGCAGTACTTC.

This chain connects TRBV18 to TRBJ1-2, with D unclear. CDR3 length: 12 residues. CDR1 and CDR2 from the germline V gene are KGHSH and LQKENI. With 2 bases removed from V and 8 bases from J, the gap between germline ends came to 9 bases. CDR3 protein: CASSPGWEGYTF. DNA for the CDR3: TGTGCCAGCTCACCAGGGTGGGAAGGCTACACCTTC.

The genes are TRBV7-8 and TRBJ2-2; maybe TRBD2 (7 bases). V was pared by 10 bases and J by 6 bases, with 12 bases between. This CDR3 region has 12 residues. CDR1 is SGHVS and CDR2 is FQNEAQ in the germline V gene. CDR3 bases: TGTGCCACCAAAGGGGGGGCCGGGGAGCTGTTTTTT. It translates to CATKGGAGELFF.

This clone has a handful of counts. Different DNA sequences within this sample yield the same CDR3. This chain connects TRBV28 to TRBJ1-6; 7 bases fit TRBD1. There are 14 residues in the CDR3. The germline V gene has CDR1 MDHEN and CDR2 SYDVKM. The ends lost 2 bases at V and 5 bases at J; junction bases unmatched: 0. CDR3 bases: TGTGCCAGCAGTTTAGGGACAGATAATTCACCCCTCCACTTT. This sequence encodes CASSLGTDNSPLHF.

The chain links TRBV27 to TRBJ1-6; no definite D call. Trimming shortened V by 3 bases and J by 8 bases, and 5 bases separated the two germline ends. CDR1 is MNHEY, CDR2 SMNVEV, per germline (reference sequence). This CDR3 has 12 residues. The CDR3 DNA reads as TGTGCCAGCAGTTTTGTATATTCACCCCTCCACTTT. This gives the protein CASSFVYSPLHF.

The chain couples TRBV25-1 to TRBJ1-2; 10 positions match TRBD1. This CDR3 has 15 residues. The germline V gene encodes CDR1 MGHDK and CDR2 SYGVNS. The junction had 8 bases not matched to a gene; V was cut back by 6 bases and J by 4 bases. CDR3 sequence reads: CASSPPGQGVYGYTF. The CDR3 coding sequence is TGTGCCAGCAGCCCCCCCGGACAGGGGGTCTATGGCTACACCTTC.

J is TRBJ1-4 and V is TRBV5-1, with D possibly matching TRBD1 (6 bases). The V end lost 0 bases, the J end lost 5 bases, and 11 bases lay between the germline ends. Germline assignment: CDR1 SGHRS and CDR2 YFSETQ. The CDR3 sequence is 15 residues long. The DNA for the CDR3 is TGCGCCAGCAGCTTGGTAGGACAGTTAAATGAAAAACTGTTTTTT. Protein: CASSLVGQLNEKLFF. The full variable domain, rest sourced from reference TRBV5-1 and TRBJ1-4, is KAGVTQTPRYLIKTRGQQVTLSCSPISGHRSVSWYQQTPGQGLQFLFEYFSETQRNKGNFPGRFSGRQFSNSRSEMNVSTLELGDSALYLCASSLVGQLNEKLFFGSGTQLSVL.

The chain joins TRBV7-2 to TRBJ1-2; D gene ambiguous. CDR3 length: 14 residues. Germline assignment: CDR1 SGHTA and CDR2 FQGNSA. The V end lost 5 bases, the J end lost 8 bases, and 18 bases lay between the germline ends. DNA for the CDR3: TGTGCCAGCAGCCCCGCTCGTGGGGTAGGGGGCTACACCTTC. Translating it yields CASSPARGVGGYTF.

The chain joins TRBV19 to TRBJ1-1; perhaps TRBD1 as D (5 bases). This CDR3 contains 16 residues. The V and J ends lost 3 bases and 5 bases respectively, with 19 bases between them. Germline assignment: CDR1 LNHDA and CDR2 SQIVND (reference sequence). The CDR3 region is CASSIFPRVQGTEAFF. CDR3 DNA sequence: TGTGCCAGTAGTATTTTCCCCAGGGTACAAGGAACTGAAGCTTTCTTT.

The chain recombines TRBV7-2 with TRBJ2-1; 8 bases are a match to TRBD1. V was clipped by 1 base and J by 3 bases; unmatched bases: 2. Germline V lookup: CDR1 SGHTA, CDR2 FQGNSA. There are 15 residues in the CDR3. As DNA, the CDR3 is TGTGCCAGCAGCTTAGAAGACAGGGGCTACAATGAGCAGTTCTTC. Translating gives CASSLEDRGYNEQFF.

J is TRBJ2-7 and V is TRBV12-2. TRBV12-2 is a pseudogene segment. The CDR3 sequence is 15 residues long. The CDR3 sequence: CASRLVRATLCEQYV. The CDR3 DNA reads as TGTGCAAGTCGCTTAGTAAGGGCGACTCTCTGCGAGCAGTACGTC.

The CDR3 region has the DNA TGCGCCAGCAGCTTGGCCCAGGGGGCTGATACGCAGTATTTT. Translating gives CASSLAQGADTQYF. This rearrangement joins TRBV5-1 to TRBJ2-3; 8 nucleotides align to TRBD1. V was pared by 0 bases and J by 6 bases, with 3 bases of the junction left unmatched. CDR3 length: 14 residues. Germline CDR1 SGHRS, CDR2 YFSETQ. The whole variable domain, filled in from reference TRBV5-1 and TRBJ2-3, reads KAGVTQTPRYLIKTRGQQVTLSCSPISGHRSVSWYQQTPGQGLQFLFEYFSETQRNKGNFPGRFSGRQFSNSRSEMNVSTLELGDSALYLCASSLAQGADTQYFGPGTRLTVL.

This chain connects TRBV28 to TRBJ2-6; 7 bases line up with TRBD1. Germline V gives CDR1 MDHEN, CDR2 SYDVKM. This CDR3 comprises 15 residues. The trim removed 5 bases at V and 4 bases at J, leaving 5 bases unmatched. The chain's CDR3 is CASSKTGDGANVLTF. The CDR3, as DNA: TGTGCCAGCAGTAAAACAGGGGACGGGGCCAACGTCCTGACTTTC.

The chain joins TRBV6-6 to TRBJ2-3; D may correspond to TRBD1 or TRBD2 (5 bases each). Germline CDR1 and CDR2: MNHNY and SVGAGI (reference sequence). V lost 5 bases and J 5 bases, leaving 17 bases between the germline ends. The CDR3 covers 15 residues. The CDR3 reads CASSTSMGDKDTQYF. The CDR3 DNA reads as TGTGCCAGCAGTACCTCCATGGGGGATAAAGATACGCAGTATTTT.